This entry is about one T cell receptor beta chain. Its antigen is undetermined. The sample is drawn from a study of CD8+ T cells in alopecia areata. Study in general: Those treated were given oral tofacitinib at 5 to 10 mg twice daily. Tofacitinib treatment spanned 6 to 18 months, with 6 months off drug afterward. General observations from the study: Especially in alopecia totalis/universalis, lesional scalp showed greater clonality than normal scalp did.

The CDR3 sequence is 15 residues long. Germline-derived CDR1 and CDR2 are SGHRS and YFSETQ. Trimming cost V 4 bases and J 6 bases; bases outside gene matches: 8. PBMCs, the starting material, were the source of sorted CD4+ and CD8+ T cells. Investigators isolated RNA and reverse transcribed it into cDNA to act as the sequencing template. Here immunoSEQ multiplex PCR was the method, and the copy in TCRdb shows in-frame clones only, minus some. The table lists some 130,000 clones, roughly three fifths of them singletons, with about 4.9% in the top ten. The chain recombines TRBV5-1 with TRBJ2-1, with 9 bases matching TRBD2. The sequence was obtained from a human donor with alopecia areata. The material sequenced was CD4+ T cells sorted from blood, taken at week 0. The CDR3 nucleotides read TGCGCCAGCAGCGGCGGTAGCGGGAGAGGCAATGAGCAGTTCTTC. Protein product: CASSGGSGRGNEQFF.